The 16 T cell receptor beta chains below come from one sample, sequenced in a study of T cells in Graves' hyperthyroidism and ophthalmopathy. RNA transcripts gave rise to amplified TCR beta CDR3 regions. When the TCR CDR3 underwent first-round RT-PCR, the HTBI primer set was used. TCRdb re-called the multiplex PCR reads through MiXCR, storing one row per CDR3 protein. The repertoire consists of roughly 180,000 distinct CDR3 sequences, with 15% to 20% occurring once and the leading ten covering roughly 30%. Sequenced input: blood. The receptors were sampled from a woman aged 45-65 years with Graves' hyperthyroidism.

This clonotype was recorded a few times. This chain connects TRBV5-1 to TRBJ1-6; D is uncertain. The germline V gene encodes CDR1 SGHRS and CDR2 YFSETQ. The CDR3 spans 16 residues. Trimming stripped 2 bases from V and 5 bases from J, with 14 bases between. The CDR3 nucleotides read TGCGCCAGCAGCTTAGGAGTTTCGACAAATAATTCACCCCTCCACTTT. Protein: CASSLGVSTNNSPLHF.

The chain links TRBV15 to TRBJ2-5; D is undetermined. Between the trimmed V and J ends, which lost 1 base and 1 base, there was a span of 7 bases. This CDR3 region has 14 residues. CDR1 and CDR2 (germline): LNHNV, YYDKDF (reference sequence). The CDR3 DNA reads as TGTGCCACCAGCAGAGGTTACAGCCAAGAGACCCAGTACTTC. Its translation: CATSRGYSQETQYF.

V and J are TRBV7-9 and TRBJ2-1; maybe TRBD2 (6 bases). CDR3 length equals 15 residues. Trimming removed 5 bases at V and 12 bases at J, with 23 bases between. CDR1 and CDR2 from the germline V gene are SEHNR and FQNEAQ (reference sequence). This chain's CDR3 is CASSVDGGGGSGQFF. DNA for the CDR3: TGTGCCAGCAGCGTAGACGGCGGTGGGGGGAGCGGGCAGTTCTTC.

This clonotype was seen ten or more times. V and J are TRBV18 and TRBJ2-3; D is unresolved. Germline loops: CDR1 KGHSH, CDR2 LQKENI. CDR3 size: 14 residues. Trimming took off 2 bases at V and 0 bases at J, with 6 bases between the two ends. The CDR3 DNA reads TGTGCCAGCTCACCAAAACTGAGCACAGATACGCAGTATTTT. Amino acid sequence: CASSPKLSTDTQYF.

This clonotype showed up many times. The chain recombines TRBV3-1 with TRBJ1-6, with TRBD1 matching 8 bases. V was clipped by 8 bases and J by 5 bases; unmatched bases: 5. The length of the CDR3 is 14 residues. CDR1 LGHDT and CDR2 YNNKEL come from the germline V gene (reference sequence). The CDR3 DNA is TGTGCCAGCCAGAGACAGGGGAATAATTCACCCCTCCACTTT. Its translation is CASQRQGNNSPLHF.

This chain's CDR3 is CAISLKATPEEQYF. CDR3 nucleotides: TGTGCCATCAGCTTGAAGGCTACTCCGGAGGAGCAGTACTTC. The chain employs TRBV10-3 and TRBJ2-7; D unclear. This CDR3 comprises 14 residues. Per germline, CDR1 ENHRY and CDR2 SYGVKD. Trimming stripped 6 bases from V and 7 bases from J, with 19 bases between.

This clonotype was counted many times. The chain recombines TRBV15 with TRBJ2-7; no reliable D call. V dropped 0 bases and J dropped 1 base, with 7 bases sitting between them. The CDR3 spans 14 residues. The germline V gene has CDR1 LNHNV and CDR2 YYDKDF (reference sequence). Here the CDR3 DNA reads TGTGCCACCAGCAGAGATGAAGTTTCCTACGAGCAGTACTTC. Protein: CATSRDEVSYEQYF.

The V gene is TRBV9, the J gene TRBJ2-1; D is possibly TRBD1 or TRBD2 (5 bases each). Per the germline V gene, CDR1 is SGDLS and CDR2 is YYNGEE. The CDR3 contains 15 residues. The V end was cut by 4 bases, the J end by 2 bases, with 13 bases between. CDR3 sequence: CASSPHGGTYNEQFF. CDR3 nucleotides: TGTGCCAGCAGCCCCCATGGGGGAACCTACAATGAGCAGTTCTTC.

This clonotype was counted at least ten times. The chain joins TRBV19 to TRBJ1-1; tentative D call: TRBD1 (6 bases). The V end lost 3 bases, the J end lost 10 bases, and 24 bases lay between the germline ends. The CDR3 has 16 residues. Looked up from germline, CDR1 is LNHDA and CDR2 is SQIVND (reference sequence). The CDR3 reads CASSIPGAGTQNGAFF. CDR3 nucleotide sequence: TGTGCCAGTAGTATTCCGGGGGCCGGGACCCAAAACGGAGCTTTCTTT.

The rearrangement links TRBV3-2 to TRBJ1-2; the table's D gene call, TRBD1, was not cross checked with the DNA. TRBV3-2 is marked as a pseudogene. This CDR3 region has 17 residues. As DNA, the CDR3 is TGTGCCAGCAGCCAACCCCCCAGGACAGGGGATAACTATGGCTACACCTTC. It yields the protein CASSQPPRTGDNYGYTF.

This clonotype was recorded many times. Here the CDR3 DNA reads TGTGCCAGCAGTGCCAGACAGGCACAAGAGACCCAGTACTTC. Translating gives CASSARQAQETQYF. This chain joins TRBV7-8 and TRBJ2-5; the D gene is possibly TRBD1 (6 bases). The CDR3 has 14 residues. Germline V gene data show CDR1 as SGHVS and CDR2 as FQNEAQ. Trimming took 6 bases from V and 2 from J, leaving 13 bases between them.

The rearrangement uses TRBV6-1 and TRBJ2-1, with D perhaps TRBD1 (6 bases). Germline V gene data show CDR1 as MNHNS and CDR2 as SASEGT. Trimming took off 2 bases at V and 6 bases at J, with 11 bases between the two ends. This CDR3 contains 14 residues. The CDR3 sequence: CASSERGRGNEQFF. The CDR3 nucleotides are TGTGCCAGCAGTGAAAGGGGCAGGGGCAATGAGCAGTTCTTC.

Many counts were recorded for this clonotype. The chain is built from TRBV3-1 and TRBJ2-5; 10 bases are shared with TRBD2. Germline assignment: CDR1 LGHDT and CDR2 YNNKEL (reference sequence). CDR3 size: 15 residues. J was trimmed by 7 bases and V by 4 bases; bases with no gene match: 9. CDR3 amino acids: CASSRLAGAEGTQYF. The CDR3 DNA sequence: TGTGCCAGCAGCCGTCTAGCGGGGGCGGAGGGGACCCAGTACTTC.

This clonotype was seen many times. This chain links TRBV20-1 with TRBJ1-1, with D maybe TRBD1 (6 bases). The ends were cut back, 6 bases at V and 0 bases at J, with 11 bases in the middle. The CDR3 loop spans 13 amino acids. Germline assignment: CDR1 DFQATT and CDR2 SNEGSKA (reference sequence). The CDR3: CSAETGMNTEAFF. The CDR3 DNA is TGCAGTGCGGAGACAGGCATGAACACTGAAGCTTTCTTT.

The genes are TRBV6-1 and TRBJ1-1; D is uncertain. CDR1 is MNHNS, CDR2 SASEGT, per germline. Trimming pared 3 bases from V and 6 bases from J, leaving 11 bases between. This CDR3 has 13 residues. The DNA of the CDR3 is TGTGCCAGCAGTGATCGGGGAGCAGCTGAAGCTTTCTTT. It codes for CASSDRGAAEAFF.

The chain is built from TRBV11-2 and TRBJ2-7; D call uncertain. CDR3 length equals 13 residues. Germline V gene lookup returns CDR1 SGHAT and CDR2 FQNNGV. V lost 0 bases, J lost 5 bases, and 8 bases lay in between. The CDR3 reads CASSLDISDEQYF. As DNA, the CDR3 is TGTGCCAGCAGCTTAGACATTTCCGACGAGCAGTACTTC.